One and the same sample provided the 10 T cell receptor beta chains below, sequenced in a study of blood T cell repertoires in COVID-19. TCRdb's copy holds only in-frame clones and misses some; the assay was immunoSEQ multiplex PCR. The sample lists 150,000 to 200,000 clones, around 80% occurring once. Sequencing input: PBMCs or T cells enriched from blood (not recorded which). The receptors come from a woman in her forties or fifties who had recovered from COVID-19.

The chain joins TRBV24-1 to TRBJ2-5; TRBD1 might be the D (6 bases). CDR1 is KGHDR, CDR2 SFDVKD, per germline. V was cut by 5 bases and J by 2 bases, with 8 bases left in between. The CDR3 extends over 13 amino acids. CDR3 residues: CATSVGGQETQYF. The CDR3, as DNA: TGTGCCACCAGTGTAGGGGGTCAAGAGACCCAGTACTTC.

CDR3 in amino acids: CASSNLGQGPDTQYF. The CDR3 nucleotides are TGTGCCAGCAGTAACCTGGGACAGGGTCCCGATACGCAGTATTTT. The V gene is TRBV28, the J gene TRBJ2-3; 9 nucleotides match TRBD1. Per the germline V gene, CDR1 is MDHEN and CDR2 is SYDVKM. V gave up 5 bases and J gave up 6 bases; unmatched junction bases: 9. The CDR3 is 15 amino acids.

V gene TRBV7-2 combines with J gene TRBJ2-5; TRBD2 agrees at 10 bases. V was clipped by 8 bases and J by 1 base; unmatched bases: 13. Germline-derived CDR1 and CDR2 are SGHTA and FQGNSA. The CDR3 is made up of 17 amino acids. CDR3 residues: CASRRKASGGLQETQYF. The CDR3, as DNA: TGTGCCAGCCGGAGGAAGGCTAGCGGGGGACTCCAAGAGACCCAGTACTTC.

This clone was seen a single time. This chain uses TRBV10-3 with TRBJ1-3; D is unresolved. This CDR3 has 15 residues. Trimming took 3 bases from V and 1 from J, leaving 10 bases between them. The V gene's germline CDR1 is ENHRY and CDR2 SYGVKD. As DNA, the CDR3 is TGTGCCATCAGTGATCGCGCCGGGTCTGGAAACACCATATATTTT. It yields the protein CAISDRAGSGNTIYF.

The chain recombines TRBV5-6 with TRBJ1-1; 8 positions match TRBD1. In germline, CDR1 is SGHDT, CDR2 YYEEEE. The V and J ends lost 0 bases and 5 bases, in that order; junction bases with no gene match: 3. The CDR3 extends over 14 amino acids. Here the CDR3 reads CASSLDRGVTEAFF. DNA of the CDR3: TGTGCCAGCAGCTTGGACAGGGGGGTAACTGAAGCTTTCTTT. The whole variable domain, filled in from reference TRBV5-6 and TRBJ1-1, reads DAGVTQSPTHLIKTRGQQVTLRCSPKSGHDTVSWYQQALGQGPQFIFQYYEEEERQRGNFPDRFSGHQFPNYSSELNVNALLLGDSALYLCASSLDRGVTEAFFGQGTRLTVV.

This rearrangement joins TRBV19 to TRBJ1-1; D may be TRBD1 (5 bases). This CDR3 contains 13 residues. Germline CDR1 LNHDA, CDR2 SQIVND (reference sequence). V was trimmed by 1 base and J by 7 bases, leaving 10 bases between them. The CDR3 region has the DNA TGTGCCAGTAGTATAGTCCTCGGGGGTGAAGCTTTCTTT. It translates to CASSIVLGGEAFF.

The chain couples TRBV3-1 (or the pseudogene TRBV3-2) to TRBJ2-7; 8 bases match TRBD1. J gave up 2 bases and V 4 bases, and 4 bases lay outside the gene matches. This CDR3 comprises 14 residues. Germline V lookup: CDR1 LGHDT, CDR2 YNNKEL (reference sequence). The CDR3 loop is CASSLTTGAYEQYF. CDR3 DNA: TGTGCCAGCAGCCTCACGACAGGGGCCTACGAGCAGTACTTC.

The V call is TRBV7-9, the J call TRBJ1-1; D is unresolved. CDR3 length: 13 amino acids. Germline values: CDR1 SEHNR, CDR2 FQNEAQ (reference sequence). V was clipped by 5 bases and J by 4 bases, with 11 bases between them. The CDR3 protein is CASSVVPGTEAFF. The CDR3 bases are TGTGCCAGCAGCGTGGTCCCGGGCACTGAAGCTTTCTTT.

This clone appeared once. V usage is TRBV5-6 and J usage is TRBJ1-4; D possibly corresponds to TRBD1 (6 bases). This CDR3 has 15 amino acids. Trimming stripped 0 bases from V and 7 bases from J, with 13 bases between. Germline V lookup: CDR1 SGHDT, CDR2 YYEEEE. In DNA, the CDR3 is TGTGCCAGCAGCTTGGGGTCAGGGGTTCGTGAAAAACTGTTTTTT. Translating gives CASSLGSGVREKLFF.

This chain links TRBV6-1 with TRBJ1-2; TRBD1 is a possible D gene (6 bases). Germline V lookup: CDR1 MNHNS, CDR2 SASEGT. V was pared by 2 bases and J by 4 bases, with 17 bases between. The CDR3 covers 16 residues. CDR3 protein: CASSEPFHDRIYGYTF. The DNA for the CDR3 is TGTGCCAGCAGTGAACCCTTTCACGACAGGATCTATGGCTACACCTTC.